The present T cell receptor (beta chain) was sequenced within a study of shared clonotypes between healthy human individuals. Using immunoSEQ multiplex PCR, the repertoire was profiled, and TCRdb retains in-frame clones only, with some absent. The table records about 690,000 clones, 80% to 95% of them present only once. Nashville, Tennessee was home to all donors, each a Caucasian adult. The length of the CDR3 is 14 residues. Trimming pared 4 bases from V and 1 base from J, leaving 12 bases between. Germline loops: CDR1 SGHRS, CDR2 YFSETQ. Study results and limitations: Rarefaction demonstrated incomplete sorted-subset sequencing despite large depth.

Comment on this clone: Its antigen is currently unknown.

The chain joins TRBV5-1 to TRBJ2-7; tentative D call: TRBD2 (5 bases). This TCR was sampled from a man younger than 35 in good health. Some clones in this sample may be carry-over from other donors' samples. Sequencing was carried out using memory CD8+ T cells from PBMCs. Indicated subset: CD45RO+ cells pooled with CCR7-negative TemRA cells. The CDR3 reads CASSSRDFSYEQYF. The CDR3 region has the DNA TGCGCCAGCAGCAGTCGGGATTTTTCCTACGAGCAGTACTTC.